The source of this T cell receptor beta chain is a study of early T cells in non-severe SARS-CoV-2 infection. About the research overall: With bulk RNA from unsorted whole blood as input, sequencing yielded unpaired chains.

The length of the CDR3 is 13 residues. V lost 0 bases and J lost 7; bases outside the gene matches: 3. Study-wide results and limits: Database matching using VDJdb favored anti-spike CD8 responses, with private and CD4 specificities left missing.

Attached unique molecular identifiers marked individual cDNA molecules. TCRdb redid the calling of the 5' RACE reads with MiXCR, one entry per CDR3 protein. The table shows tens of thousands of distinct CDR3 sequences, with 10% occurring only once. Worth noting for this clonotype: Its antigen is currently unknown.

This chain links TRBV12-3 or TRBV12-4 with TRBJ2-7; the match to TRBD1 covers 7 bases. The sample in question was whole blood, obtained at baseline. This sequence originates from an adult who was a healthcare worker with PCR-confirmed SARS-CoV-2 infection or an uninfected control (not recorded which). The CDR3 spells CASSLATGREQYF. CDR3 DNA sequence: TGTGCCAGCAGTTTAGCGACAGGGCGGGAGCAGTACTTC.